The 21 T cell receptor beta chains given below trace back to one sample, sequenced in a study of blood T cells in healthy people across ages. Together with a sample-barcoded 5' primer, a J-beta primer mix was included in a second PCR lasting roughly 7 to 11 cycles. Each CDR3 protein is one row after TCRdb ran MiXCR on the 5' RACE reads. The sample has 550,000 to 650,000 distinct CDR3 sequences, about 27% seen once. A further study also used this sample, focusing on T cells of mothers and their children.

The sequencing input was blood. Receptor source: a boy aged 2-9 years in good health.

The chain couples TRBV11-2 to TRBJ2-1, with a possible D match to TRBD2 (6 bases). Deletions cut 7 bases from V and 5 bases from J, with 12 bases between. Per germline, CDR1 SGHAT and CDR2 FQNNGV. The CDR3 loop spans 13 amino acids. This CDR3 reads CASNRAGNNEQFF. CDR3 nucleotides: TGTGCCAGCAACCGGGCGGGGAACAATGAGCAGTTCTTC. The full variable domain, rest sourced from reference TRBV11-2 and TRBJ2-1, is EAGVAQSPRYKIIEKRQSVAFWCNPISGHATLYWYQQILGQGPKLLIQFQNNGVVDDSQLPKDRFSAERLKGVDSTLKIQPAKLEDSAVYLCASNRAGNNEQFFGPGTRLTVL.

The chain joins TRBV12-3 or TRBV12-4 to TRBJ2-5; 7 nucleotides agree with TRBD2. The ends lost 6 bases at V and 12 bases at J; junction bases unmatched: 16. The CDR3 is 14 residues long. In DNA form, the CDR3 reads TGTGCCAGCAGCGGGGGGTGGGGTGGCCAGCAAGAGTACTTC. Its translation: CASSGGWGGQQEYF.

This clonotype was detected ten times or more. This chain links TRBV2 with TRBJ2-5, with a possible D match to TRBD2 (6 bases). V was clipped by 8 bases and J by 11 bases, with 12 bases between them. In germline, CDR1 is SNHLY, CDR2 FYNNEI. This CDR3 comprises 10 residues. The chain's CDR3 is CASARREQYF. The CDR3 bases are TGTGCCAGCGCCAGGAGGGAGCAGTACTTC.

The chain couples TRBV11-2 to TRBJ2-2; D remains ambiguous. The CDR3 covers 16 residues. With 2 bases removed from V and 0 bases from J, the gap between germline ends came to 10 bases. Germline V gene data show CDR1 as SGHAT and CDR2 as FQNNGV. CDR3 in DNA: TGTGCCAGCAGCTTATCTTGGGCCTCGAACACCGGGGAGCTGTTTTTT. Translation gives CASSLSWASNTGELFF.

This clonotype was recorded a few times. The chain is built from TRBV19 and TRBJ2-7; TRBD1 agrees at 8 bases. The CDR3 totals 15 residues. The germline V gene has CDR1 LNHDA and CDR2 SQIVND (reference sequence). With 5 bases clipped from V and 6 bases from J, the junction kept 12 bases outside the gene matches. The CDR3 sequence is CASSFGQGRAGEQYF. As DNA, the CDR3 is TGTGCCAGTAGTTTCGGACAGGGAAGAGCCGGCGAGCAGTACTTC.

The rearrangement joins TRBV10-3 to TRBJ2-3; TRBD1 might be the D (5 bases). The ends were cut back, 2 bases at V and 1 base at J, with 7 bases in the middle. Germline assignment: CDR1 ENHRY and CDR2 SYGVKD. This CDR3 has 14 residues. CDR3 nucleotides: TGTGCCATCAGTGAGGGGGCCCGCACAGATACGCAGTATTTT. Protein product: CAISEGARTDTQYF.

The chain employs TRBV29-1 and TRBJ2-1; TRBD2 matches 12 bases. The CDR3 length is 14 residues. Germline V lookup: CDR1 SQVTM, CDR2 ANQGSEA. V shed 4 bases, J shed 10 bases, and the junction held 8 bases outside the gene matches. Here the CDR3 reads CSVAGRLAGDEQFF. Here the CDR3 DNA reads TGCAGCGTTGCCGGGAGACTAGCGGGAGACGAGCAGTTCTTC.

This clonotype was seen a handful of times. The CDR3 sequence: CASSLARLAINEQFF. The CDR3 bases are TGCGCCAGCAGCTTGGCGAGACTAGCGATAAATGAGCAGTTCTTC. The J gene is TRBJ2-1, the V gene TRBV5-1; 8 bases agree with TRBD2. This CDR3 contains 15 residues. From germline, CDR1 is SGHRS and CDR2 YFSETQ. The V and J ends lost 0 bases and 7 bases, in that order; junction bases with no gene match: 6.

This clonotype has only a few counts. The chain couples TRBV28 to TRBJ1-1; D uncertain. Germline lookup yields CDR1 MDHEN and CDR2 SYDVKM. The CDR3 is 14 amino acids. V was shortened by 1 base and J by 1 base, with 7 bases between the two germline ends. The CDR3 here is CASSLFGGNTEAFF. DNA for the CDR3: TGTGCCAGCAGTTTATTCGGCGGGAACACTGAAGCTTTCTTT. The complete variable domain, with remaining parts taken from reference TRBV28 and TRBJ1-1, reads DVKVTQSSRYLVKRTGEKVFLECVQDMDHENMFWYRQDPGLGLRLIYFSYDVKMKEKGDIPEGYSVSREKKERFSLILESASTNQTSMYLCASSLFGGNTEAFFGQGTRLTVV.

The V and J genes are TRBV28 and TRBJ2-6; unclear D gene. Trimming stripped 4 bases from V and 2 bases from J, with 9 bases between. Germline-derived CDR1 and CDR2 are MDHEN and SYDVKM. This CDR3 is built from 15 residues. The CDR3 loop is CASSSPPAGANVLTF. The CDR3 region has the DNA TGTGCCAGCAGTTCCCCCCCGGCTGGGGCCAACGTCCTGACTTTC.

This clonotype turned up a few times. V is TRBV5-5 and J is TRBJ1-4; 7 nucleotides agree with TRBD1. Per the germline V gene, CDR1 is SGHKS and CDR2 is YYEKEE (reference sequence). Trimming cost V 4 bases and J 7 bases; bases outside gene matches: 10. This CDR3 is 15 amino acids long. CDR3 sequence (DNA): TGTGCCAGCAGCCCCGTAGGGGGCGCGGGTGAAAAACTGTTTTTT. It codes for CASSPVGGAGEKLFF.

This clonotype appeared a few times. The J gene is TRBJ2-6, the V gene TRBV28, with D uncertain. Trimming took off 4 bases at V and 1 base at J, with 5 bases between the two ends. Germline assignment: CDR1 MDHEN and CDR2 SYDVKM. The CDR3 contains 14 residues. The CDR3, as DNA: TGTGCCAGCAGTTCACTATCTGGGGCCAACGTCCTGACTTTC. Translating it yields CASSSLSGANVLTF.

The rearrangement links TRBV29-1 to TRBJ2-7; possible D gene TRBD1, 6 bases. This CDR3 spans 13 amino acids. CDR1 is SQVTM and CDR2 is ANQGSEA in the germline V gene. The ends were cut back, 1 base at V and 5 bases at J, with 12 bases in the middle. CDR3 coding DNA: TGCAGCGTTGAAGGGACAGTTGCCCACGAGCAGTACTTC. As protein: CSVEGTVAHEQYF.

This clonotype showed up just a few times. The chain links TRBV18 to TRBJ1-3; D might be TRBD1 (5 bases). CDR1 is KGHSH, CDR2 LQKENI, per germline. Trimming took 3 bases from V and 0 from J, leaving 15 bases between them. There are 17 residues in the CDR3. The CDR3 DNA is TGTGCCAGCTCACCGCGGGGCCCCGCCGCCTCTGGAAACACCATATATTTT. Protein product: CASSPRGPAASGNTIYF.

The rearrangement links TRBV9 to TRBJ1-6, with unresolved D. Germline CDR1 is SGDLS and CDR2 is YYNGEE. V lost 1 base and J lost 3, with 8 bases in between. The CDR3 has 15 residues. The CDR3 spells CASSVNGGYNSPLHF. The CDR3, as DNA: TGTGCCAGCAGCGTAAACGGAGGCTATAATTCACCCCTCCACTTT.

This chain joins TRBV5-1 and TRBJ2-5; a possible D gene is TRBD1 (5 bases). CDR1 SGHRS and CDR2 YFSETQ come from the germline V gene. This CDR3 comprises 14 residues. The ends were cut back, 0 bases at V and 7 bases at J, with 13 bases in the middle. In nucleotides, the CDR3 is TGCGCCAGCAGCTTGGGGGCCGAAAGGGGGACCCAGTACTTC. Protein sequence: CASSLGAERGTQYF.

This clonotype turned up a few times. The gene calls are TRBV6-1 and TRBJ2-7; D is uncertain. Trimming removed 8 bases from V and 2 bases from J, with 10 bases in between. This CDR3 has 12 residues. CDR1 and CDR2 (germline): MNHNS, SASEGT. The DNA of the CDR3 is TGTGCCAGCTTTGACCAGGCCTACGAGCAGTACTTC. This sequence encodes CASFDQAYEQYF.

In this sample, this clonotype turned up a few times. J is TRBJ2-5 and V is TRBV25-1, with D possibly being TRBD1 (5 bases). This CDR3 has 13 amino acids. V lost 5 bases and J 3 bases, leaving 10 bases between the germline ends. Per germline, CDR1 MGHDK and CDR2 SYGVNS. This CDR3 reads CASSSWGKETQYF. Written as DNA, the CDR3 is TGTGCCAGCAGTTCCTGGGGCAAAGAGACCCAGTACTTC.

The chain links TRBV5-1 to TRBJ2-5; D may be TRBD1 or TRBD2 (5 bases each). The germline CDR1 and CDR2 sequences are SGHRS and YFSETQ. Deletions cut 7 bases from V and 0 bases from J, with 7 bases between. The CDR3 runs 12 residues. CDR3 coding DNA: TGCGCCAGCTTGGGGGACCAAGAGACCCAGTACTTC. Translating it yields CASLGDQETQYF.

This clonotype was seen only a few times. The chain couples TRBV12-3 or TRBV12-4 to TRBJ1-4; TRBD1 might be the D (5 bases). The CDR3 covers 15 residues. Deletions cut 6 bases from V and 5 bases from J, with 16 bases between. CDR3 DNA sequence: TGTGCCAGCAGCCCCGACTGGGGCCCGAATGAAAAACTGTTTTTT. Encoded protein: CASSPDWGPNEKLFF.

This rearrangement joins TRBV4-3 to TRBJ2-5; 11 positions agree with TRBD2. The germline gives CDR1 LGHNA, CDR2 YSLEER. V lost 1 base, J lost 4 bases, and 5 bases stayed unmatched. There are 16 residues in the CDR3. The CDR3 sequence: CASSQGLAGGGETQYF. The CDR3 region has the DNA TGCGCCAGCAGCCAAGGGCTAGCGGGAGGAGGAGAGACCCAGTACTTC.